The 21 T cell receptor beta chains presented below share a single source sample, sequenced in a study of OX40 agonist ivuxolimab in advanced cancers. Profiling relied on immunoSEQ multiplex PCR, and the TCRdb table lists in-frame clones only, not all of them. The sample has around 53,000 clones, 85% seen once. Sequencing used CD4+ or CD8+ T cells sorted from blood, obtained in a trial of the OX40 agonist ivuxolimab. These receptors were collected from an adult with an advanced solid tumor such as melanoma, head and neck, liver or kidney cancer.

This chain uses TRBV27 with TRBJ1-6; D not certain. The CDR3 runs 14 residues. Germline V gene sequence: CDR1 MNHEY, CDR2 SMNVEV (reference sequence). Trimming pared 4 bases from V and 11 bases from J, leaving 15 bases between. The CDR3 coding sequence is TGTGCCAGCAGTTCCGGACCCGAGAGAACACCCCTCCACTTT. This sequence encodes CASSSGPERTPLHF.

The chain links TRBV28 to TRBJ2-7, with TRBD1 matching over 9 bases. The CDR3 length is 15 residues. After removal of 6 bases from V and 4 bases from J, the junction contained 10 bases not matched to a gene. CDR1 MDHEN and CDR2 SYDVKM come from the germline V gene. The CDR3 spells CASRTRQGVFYEQYF. DNA of the CDR3: TGTGCCAGCAGAACAAGACAGGGGGTTTTTTACGAGCAGTACTTC.

The chain links TRBV6-1 to TRBJ2-7; unclear D gene. V was pared by 5 bases and J by 3 bases, with 5 bases between. The CDR3 consists of 11 residues. In germline, CDR1 is MNHNS, CDR2 SASEGT. The CDR3, as DNA: TGTGCCAGCAGTAAGGGCTACGAGCAGTACTTC. Protein: CASSKGYEQYF.

V and J are TRBV30 and TRBJ1-5; TRBD1 is a possible D gene (6 bases). The CDR3 is 12 amino acids. Germline CDR1 GTSNPN, CDR2 SVGIG (reference sequence). V was shortened by 2 bases and J by 7 bases, with 9 bases between the two germline ends. The chain's CDR3 is CAWSRGGQPQHF. CDR3 DNA: TGTGCCTGGAGTCGAGGGGGACAGCCCCAGCATTTT. The full variable domain, with the rest looked up from reference TRBV30 and TRBJ1-5, is SQTIHQWPATLVQPVGSPLSLECTVEGTSNPNLYWYRQAAGRGLQLLFYSVGIGQISSEVPQNLSASRPQDRQFILSSKKLLLSDSGFYLCAWSRGGQPQHFGDGTRLSIL.

This chain connects TRBV9 to TRBJ1-6, with D perhaps matching TRBD1 (5 bases). The CDR3 covers 18 residues. Trimming shortened V by 1 base and J by 9 bases, and 23 bases separated the two germline ends. Germline V gene sequence: CDR1 SGDLS, CDR2 YYNGEE. CDR3 in amino acids: CASSVQDNPGPEGSPLHF. CDR3 DNA: TGTGCCAGCAGCGTACAAGATAATCCGGGACCTGAGGGTTCACCCCTCCACTTT.

The chain carries TRBV27 and TRBJ2-2; the D gene is possibly TRBD1 (5 bases). The V end was cut by 3 bases, the J end by 4 bases, with 12 bases between. The CDR3 extends over 15 amino acids. Germline loops: CDR1 MNHEY, CDR2 SMNVEV (reference sequence). The CDR3 DNA sequence: TGTGCCAGCAGTTTGGGAACAGGACGCACCGGGGAGCTGTTTTTT. The encoded protein is CASSLGTGRTGELFF.

The rearrangement uses TRBV6-1 and TRBJ2-7; D gene unclear. The germline V gene has CDR1 MNHNS and CDR2 SASEGT. V was shortened by 4 bases and J by 6 bases, with 7 bases between the two germline ends. CDR3 length: 11 amino acids. Here the CDR3 DNA reads TGTGCCAGCAGTGGCCCCTTCGAGCAGTACGTC. This encodes CASSGPFEQYV.

V usage is TRBV11-2 and J usage is TRBJ2-7, with no clear D. This CDR3 spans 12 amino acids. V was pared by 5 bases and J by 5 bases, with 10 bases between. From germline, CDR1 is SGHAT and CDR2 FQNNGV. The CDR3 DNA sequence: TGTGCCAGCAGCGCCAGTGGGAACGAGCAGTACGTC. Protein sequence: CASSASGNEQYV.

The chain couples TRBV5-4 to TRBJ2-3; D remains unclear. Germline-derived CDR1 and CDR2 are SGHNT and YYREEE (reference sequence). CDR3 length: 11 amino acids. V dropped 2 bases and J dropped 8 bases, with 6 bases sitting between them. The CDR3: CASSFSGTQYF. The CDR3 region has the DNA TGTGCCAGCAGCTTCTCGGGTACGCAGTATTTT. Looking up the rest from reference TRBV5-4 and TRBJ2-3 gives the full variable domain: ETGVTQSPTHLIKTRGQQVTLRCSSQSGHNTVSWYQQALGQGPQFIFQYYREEENGRGNFPPRFSGLQFPNYSSELNVNALELDDSALYLCASSFSGTQYFGPGTRLTVL.

This clone was seen just once. This sequence joins TRBV30 and TRBJ1-2; no definite D call. The CDR3 contains 14 residues. From germline, CDR1 is GTSNPN and CDR2 SVGIG (reference sequence). The V end was cut by 1 base, the J end by 4 bases, with 13 bases between. CDR3 amino acids: CAWSGVTPGYGYTF. In DNA, the CDR3 is TGTGCCTGGAGTGGGGTCACGCCTGGCTATGGCTACACCTTC.

The chain is built from TRBV7-9 and TRBJ2-7, with D possibly TRBD1 on 6 matching bases. V was cut by 5 bases and J by 3 bases, with 8 bases left in between. The CDR3 totals 12 residues. Germline V gene data show CDR1 as SEHNR and CDR2 as FQNEAQ (reference sequence). CDR3 in amino acids: CASSQDSYEQYF. In nucleotides, the CDR3 is TGTGCCAGCAGCCAGGACAGCTACGAGCAGTACTTC.

This chain joins TRBV5-1 and TRBJ2-3; D remains ambiguous. Per germline, CDR1 SGHRS and CDR2 YFSETQ. Trimming stripped 4 bases from V and 2 bases from J, with 5 bases between. The CDR3 runs 12 residues. The CDR3 is CASSAATDTQYF. CDR3 nucleotide sequence: TGCGCCAGCAGCGCCGCCACAGATACGCAGTATTTT.

The chain uses TRBV29-1 and TRBJ2-7; 11 bases match TRBD1. With V trimmed by 6 bases and J by 3 bases, 7 bases remained unmatched. The CDR3 contains 14 residues. Germline loops: CDR1 SQVTM, CDR2 ANQGSEA. CDR3 loop: CSVYPGQGDYEQYF. The CDR3 DNA is TGCAGCGTATATCCGGGACAGGGGGACTACGAGCAGTACTTC.

This clone was seen a few times. At the DNA level, this CDR3 is encoded by other sequences in the same sample as well. This chain connects TRBV28 to TRBJ1-1; 9 bases line up with TRBD1. The germline CDR1 and CDR2 sequences are MDHEN and SYDVKM. The CDR3 totals 14 residues. Trimming at V came to 5 bases and at J to 2 bases, leaving 3 bases not matched to a gene. The CDR3 coding sequence is TGTGCCAGCAGTCTCACAGGGGGCAACACTGAAGCTTTCTTT. Amino acids: CASSLTGGNTEAFF. The variable domain in full, with the rest retrieved from reference TRBV28 and TRBJ1-1, is DVKVTQSSRYLVKRTGEKVFLECVQDMDHENMFWYRQDPGLGLRLIYFSYDVKMKEKGDIPEGYSVSREKKERFSLILESASTNQTSMYLCASSLTGGNTEAFFGQGTRLTVV.

Only one count was recorded for this clone. The rearrangement joins TRBV27 to TRBJ2-7; D is perhaps TRBD2 (6 bases). Trimming took 6 bases from V and 0 from J, leaving 12 bases between them. The CDR3 covers 14 residues. The germline CDR1 and CDR2 sequences are MNHEY and SMNVEV (reference sequence). The CDR3 here is CASSPGGSSYEQYF. Written as DNA, the CDR3 is TGTGCCAGCAGCCCCGGGGGTTCCTCCTACGAGCAGTACTTC.

The genes are TRBV6-6 and TRBJ2-5; D possibly uses TRBD1 or TRBD2 (6 bases each). The germline V gene has CDR1 MNHNY and CDR2 SVGAGI (reference sequence). V was pared by 7 bases and J by 2 bases, with 11 bases between. The CDR3 covers 13 residues. CDR3 coding DNA: TGTGCCAGCATCGAAGGGGGGCAAGAGACCCAGTACTTC. It yields the protein CASIEGGQETQYF.

This chain connects TRBV11-3 to TRBJ2-1; 7 bases line up with TRBD1. Trimming at V came to 0 bases and at J to 6 bases, leaving 5 bases not matched to a gene. The CDR3 sequence is 15 residues long. Germline values: CDR1 SGHNT, CDR2 YENEEA. The CDR3 here is CASSLDGQAINEQFF. CDR3 DNA sequence: TGTGCCAGCAGCTTAGATGGACAGGCCATCAATGAGCAGTTCTTC.

This clone was seen once. In DNA form, the CDR3 reads TGCGCCAGCAGCTTAACGGGCACAGATACGCAGTATTTT. It yields the protein CASSLTGTDTQYF. The rearrangement links TRBV5-1 to TRBJ2-3; D is undetermined. The CDR3 is 13 amino acids. Germline CDR1 and CDR2: SGHRS and YFSETQ. V was shortened by 2 bases and J by 1 base, with 5 bases between the two germline ends.

V and J are TRBV6-1 and TRBJ1-1; D call uncertain. CDR3 size: 15 residues. Germline loops: CDR1 MNHNS, CDR2 SASEGT. V lost 1 base and J 1 base, leaving 10 bases between the germline ends. CDR3 in DNA: TGTGCCAGCAGTGAAGTAGTGGCCTCGAACACTGAAGCTTTCTTT. It encodes CASSEVVASNTEAFF.

To note about this clone: Other DNA sequences in this sample translate to the same CDR3. The chain recombines TRBV7-2 with TRBJ2-3; 12 nucleotides agree with TRBD2. Germline values: CDR1 SGHTA, CDR2 FQGNSA. The V segment lost 5 bases and the J segment 5 bases; nucleotides outside the gene matches: 5. CDR3 length: 15 residues. The CDR3 protein is CASSPSGGAGDTQYF. Here the CDR3 DNA reads TGTGCCAGCAGCCCTAGCGGGGGGGCCGGAGATACGCAGTATTTT.

The chain carries TRBV15 and TRBJ1-5, with TRBD1 as a possible D gene (5 bases). V dropped 1 base and J dropped 4 bases, with 8 bases sitting between them. CDR3 length equals 14 residues. From germline, CDR1 is LNHNV and CDR2 YYDKDF (reference sequence). CDR3 residues: CATSRGKGNQPQHF. CDR3 DNA sequence: TGTGCCACCAGCAGAGGGAAGGGGAATCAGCCCCAGCATTTT.